These 10 T cell receptor beta chains were sequenced from one sample in a study of CD8 T cells in ankylosing spondylitis (dated by TCRdb to the late 2010s). Broader findings and caveats from the paper: Blood from ankylosing spondylitis patients appeared to be characterized by a TCR beta motif composed of about 8 highly homologous amino acid variants.

Their antigens are not known. To prepare the library, 5' RACE was applied. Sequencing was carried out with an Illumina HiSeq 2500. TCRdb itself trimmed the public reads at Q25 with fastp, ran MiXCR and retained productive beta chains. Rows merge per CDR3 protein into single entries with the most common DNA and genes. This sample holds around 890,000 distinct CDR3 sequences; around 11% were observed only once. The ten largest clones add up to approximately 0.51% of the sample. The sequenced material came from blood, either unsorted or a sorted T cell fraction (not recorded which). The receptors originated from a male donor with ankylosing spondylitis.

In its sample, this clonotype was seen a few times. The chain employs TRBV20-1 and TRBJ1-2; TRBD1 agrees at 7 bases. Germline lookup yields CDR1 DFQATT and CDR2 SNEGSKA (reference sequence). The CDR3 totals 14 residues. The V and J ends lost 8 bases and 0 bases, in that order; junction bases with no gene match: 9. The CDR3 DNA is TGCAGTCCCGGGACAGAAGATGCTAACTATGGCTACACCTTC. This gives the protein CSPGTEDANYGYTF.

This clonotype was seen ten or more times. V usage is TRBV3-1 and J usage is TRBJ2-7; 7 bases are a match to TRBD2. V lost 4 bases to trimming and J lost 4 bases; unmatched junction nucleotides: 7. Germline V lookup: CDR1 LGHDT, CDR2 YNNKEL (reference sequence). The CDR3 extends over 14 amino acids. The CDR3: CASSLPGGSYEQYF. In DNA, the CDR3 is TGTGCCAGCAGCCTCCCAGGCGGGAGTTACGAGCAGTACTTC.

The gene calls are TRBV5-1 and TRBJ2-1, with D tentatively TRBD1 or TRBD2 (6 bases each). The CDR3 is 15 residues long. Germline V CDR1 and CDR2: SGHRS, YFSETQ. Trimming left V 3 bases short and J 8 bases short, with 18 bases between. The CDR3 loop reads CASSSRGVRGYEQFF. The CDR3 DNA reads TGCGCCAGCAGCTCGAGGGGGGTAAGGGGATATGAGCAGTTCTTC.

The chain recombines TRBV24-1 with TRBJ2-3; D gene uncertain. Trimming took 5 bases from V and 3 from J, leaving 8 bases between them. The CDR3 spans 13 residues. From germline, CDR1 is KGHDR and CDR2 SFDVKD. This CDR3 is CATSVGATDTQYF. DNA of the CDR3: TGTGCCACCAGTGTGGGTGCGACAGATACGCAGTATTTT.

The rearrangement uses TRBV24-1 and TRBJ2-3; perhaps TRBD2 as D (5 bases). The CDR3 runs 16 residues. Germline V gene lookup returns CDR1 KGHDR and CDR2 SFDVKD. With 3 bases removed from V and 3 bases from J, the gap between germline ends came to 15 bases. CDR3 region: CATSDPAGGETDTQYF. Here the CDR3 DNA reads TGTGCCACCAGTGATCCAGCAGGAGGTGAGACAGATACGCAGTATTTT.

The table lists this clonotype with a few counts. The chain recombines TRBV20-1 with TRBJ2-1; D not resolved. The V gene's germline CDR1 is DFQATT and CDR2 SNEGSKA (reference sequence). The CDR3 covers 12 residues. With 0 bases removed from V and 1 base from J, the gap between germline ends came to 1 base. CDR3 in amino acids: CSARESYNEQFF. In DNA form, the CDR3 reads TGCAGTGCTAGAGAGTCCTACAATGAGCAGTTCTTC.

V and J are TRBV5-1 and TRBJ2-3, with TRBD2 matching 14 bases. CDR3 length: 16 amino acids. CDR1 SGHRS and CDR2 YFSETQ come from the germline V gene. With V trimmed by 4 bases and J by 4 bases, 5 bases remained unmatched. The CDR3 here is CASSLGLAGASDTQYF. The CDR3, as DNA: TGCGCCAGCAGCCTGGGACTAGCGGGAGCTTCAGATACGCAGTATTTT.

This clonotype was counted ten times or more. The rearrangement joins TRBV20-1 to TRBJ1-4; 8 bases agree with TRBD1. The germline V gene encodes CDR1 DFQATT and CDR2 SNEGSKA (reference sequence). The CDR3 length is 13 residues. J lost 7 bases, V lost 5 bases, and 6 bases had no gene match. The CDR3 loop reads CSAPDRGGEKLFF. The DNA for the CDR3 is TGCAGTGCTCCCGACAGGGGCGGTGAAAAACTGTTTTTT.

As for this clonotype: One end of the junction fails to match germline, which may point to a read error. The chain has TRBV29-1 and TRBJ2-3; tentatively, D is TRBD2 (6 bases). CDR3 length: 17 amino acids. The V gene's germline CDR1 is SQVTM and CDR2 ANQGSEA. The CDR3 protein is CSVTTTGTPFSTDAQYF. Here the CDR3 DNA reads TGCAGCGTCACAACGACCGGGACTCCCTTTAGCACAGATGCGCAGTATTTT.

The rearrangement joins TRBV20-1 to TRBJ2-3; the match to TRBD1 covers 12 bases. The germline CDR1 and CDR2 sequences are DFQATT and SNEGSKA (reference sequence). After removal of 8 bases from V and 4 bases from J, the junction contained 4 bases not matched to a gene. The CDR3 runs 13 residues. As DNA, the CDR3 is TGCAGTCCGGGACAGGGGGCCTCAGATACGCAGTATTTT. It specifies CSPGQGASDTQYF.